This entry lists 25 T cell receptor beta chains sequenced from one sample in a study of Ad26.COV2.S vaccination and SARS-CoV-2 variants (dated by TCRdb to the early 2020s). Libraries came from the immunoSEQ multiplex PCR assay. This is the immuneACCESS table as TCRdb keeps it, with only in-frame sequences that have V and J called. A part of the clones is gone; compared with another copy, unresolved V genes explain less than half, and the rest is unexplained. The sample records about 330,000 clones, around 90% of which are singletons. The ten largest make up around 5.5% of the sample. What the treatment or condition label conveys for this sample: roughly 19 received Ad26.COV2.S at low or high dose, single or two shots; several received placebo; per-sample allocation not given. Repertoires of vaccine and placebo recipients were sequenced from samples collected on day 63 after the first injection.

The sequenced sample was peripheral blood, obtained in a trial of Ad26.COV2.S vaccine versus placebo. These receptors were collected from a person between 18 and 60 years old who received the Ad26.COV2.S COVID-19 vaccine or a placebo.

This rearrangement joins TRBV7-9 to TRBJ1-5; the D gene is possibly TRBD1 (6 bases). The CDR3 runs 15 residues. CDR1 is SEHNR and CDR2 is FQNEAQ in the germline V gene (reference sequence). V shed 1 base and J shed 5 bases, with 12 bases lying between them. CDR3 sequence reads: CASSLEHSGDQPQHF. The CDR3 DNA reads TGTGCCAGCAGCTTAGAACACTCAGGGGATCAGCCCCAGCATTTT.

DNA of the CDR3: TGTGCCAGCAGTTCTGGGGGTGAGCCCCAGCATTTT. This encodes CASSSGGEPQHF. The chain recombines TRBV6-5 with TRBJ1-5, with a weak D call TRBD1 (5 bases). The CDR3 has 12 residues. Trimming removed 4 bases from V and 8 bases from J, with 9 bases in between. Germline lookup yields CDR1 MNHEY and CDR2 SVGAGI.

The V gene is TRBV27, the J gene TRBJ2-2; D might be TRBD1 or TRBD2, each matching 5 bases. The V gene's germline CDR1 is MNHEY and CDR2 SMNVEV (reference sequence). The CDR3 spans 16 residues. V lost 1 base and J 1 base, leaving 10 bases between the germline ends. In nucleotides, the CDR3 is TGTGCCAGCAGTTTATATGGGACCATGAACACCGGGGAGCTGTTTTTT. Translating gives CASSLYGTMNTGELFF.

The chain links TRBV2 to TRBJ1-1, with D hard to call. Germline V lookup: CDR1 SNHLY, CDR2 FYNNEI. Trimming left V 6 bases short and J 5 bases short, with 10 bases between. This CDR3 region has 12 residues. This CDR3 reads CASRPMGTEAFF. In nucleotides, the CDR3 is TGTGCCAGCAGGCCCATGGGGACTGAAGCTTTCTTT.

To note about this clone: A read error may produce the germline difference seen at one junction end. The chain combines TRBV3-1 (or the pseudogene TRBV3-2) with TRBJ1-2, with TRBD1 as a possible D gene (5 bases). CDR1 and CDR2 (germline): LGHDT, YNNKEL (reference sequence). The CDR3 is 12 amino acids. Here the CDR3 DNA reads TGTGCCAGCAGCCTCCTGACAGCTCCAATCATCTTC. Its translation is CASSLLTAPIIF.

CDR3 protein: CASSYAFDLTLYSYTF. CDR3 sequence (DNA): TGTGCCAGCAGTTACGCCTTCGATCTTACGCTATATAGCTACACCTTC. The V and J genes are TRBV6-2 or TRBV6-3 and TRBJ1-2; D call uncertain. CDR1 is MNHEY, CDR2 SVGEGT, per germline. The germline V and J ends were trimmed by 2 bases and 9 bases, with 22 bases remaining between them. The CDR3 spans 16 residues.

This clone was seen only once. The V and J genes are TRBV6-6 and TRBJ2-7; D possibly corresponds to TRBD1 (5 bases). V was trimmed by 8 bases and J by 7 bases, leaving 18 bases between them. The CDR3 length is 13 residues. Germline-derived CDR1 and CDR2 are MNHNY and SVGAGI (reference sequence). CDR3: CASDNPGLWEQYF. CDR3 nucleotides: TGTGCCAGCGATAATCCAGGGTTGTGGGAGCAGTACTTC.

V gene TRBV7-8 combines with J gene TRBJ1-1; no clear D gene. The V end was cut by 1 base, the J end by 4 bases, with 16 bases between. This CDR3 has 16 amino acids. CDR1 is SGHVS and CDR2 is FQNEAQ in the germline V gene. CDR3 residues: CASSLDRVKMGTEAFF. The CDR3 bases are TGTGCCAGCAGCTTAGATCGGGTAAAAATGGGCACTGAAGCTTTCTTT.

This clone has only one observation. The chain combines TRBV6-6 with TRBJ1-1; D not certain. V was clipped by 0 bases and J by 1 base, with 9 bases between them. The length of the CDR3 is 15 residues. Germline-derived CDR1 and CDR2 are MNHNY and SVGAGI (reference sequence). The DNA for the CDR3 is TGTGCCAGCAGTTACTCGGTCGACAAGAACACTGAAGCTTTCTTT. Its protein is CASSYSVDKNTEAFF.

The V gene is TRBV7-2, the J gene TRBJ2-6; D is undetermined. From germline, CDR1 is SGHTA and CDR2 FQGNSA. Trimming took 0 bases from V and 0 from J, leaving 9 bases between them. The CDR3 contains 17 residues. CDR3 loop: CASSLAMMGSGANVLTF. The DNA of the CDR3 is TGTGCCAGCAGCTTAGCAATGATGGGCTCTGGGGCCAACGTCCTGACTTTC.

The chain couples TRBV18 to TRBJ1-1; 9 bases match TRBD1. This CDR3 is 16 amino acids long. The J segment lost 1 base and the V segment lost 0 bases, leaving 3 bases of the junction unmatched. Germline CDR1 is KGHSH and CDR2 is LQKENI. The CDR3 spells CASSPPRQGGNTEAFF. Here the CDR3 DNA reads TGTGCCAGCTCACCACCCCGACAGGGGGGGAACACTGAAGCTTTCTTT.

This clone is a singleton in its sample. This chain uses TRBV19 with TRBJ2-1, with a possible D match to TRBD1 (6 bases). Trimming cost V 5 bases and J 6 bases, with 11 bases left between them. CDR3 length: 13 residues. Germline CDR1 reads LNHDA; CDR2 reads SQIVND (reference sequence). The CDR3 nucleotides are TGTGCCAGTAGTCCGTCGGACAGCAATGAGCAGTTCTTC. Translation gives CASSPSDSNEQFF.

The chain recombines TRBV3-1 (or the pseudogene TRBV3-2) with TRBJ2-1; tentative D call: TRBD2 (5 bases). The V and J ends lost 1 base and 10 bases respectively, with 11 bases between them. Per germline, CDR1 LGHDT and CDR2 YNNKEL (reference sequence). The CDR3 is made up of 13 amino acids. The CDR3 nucleotides are TGTGCCAGCAGCCAAGTAGAGGGCTCGGAGCAGTTCTTC. It translates to CASSQVEGSEQFF.

In its sample, this clone was seen a few times. The chain employs TRBV10-3 and TRBJ1-2; D not resolved. This CDR3 has 15 residues. Germline V gene sequence: CDR1 ENHRY, CDR2 SYGVKD. V shed 0 bases and J shed 4 bases, with 12 bases lying between them. CDR3 DNA sequence: TGTGCCATCAGTGAGTCGAGTTTGGGGAGCTATGGCTACACCTTC. It specifies CAISESSLGSYGYTF.

CDR3 coding DNA: TGTGCCAGCAGTTCCGGGACAGGGCAATATTCACCCCTCCACTTT. Translation: CASSSGTGQYSPLHF. The rearrangement links TRBV27 to TRBJ1-6, with TRBD1 identical over 9 bases. Looked up from germline, CDR1 is MNHEY and CDR2 is SMNVEV (reference sequence). The CDR3 has 15 residues. Trimming cost V 4 bases and J 8 bases; bases outside gene matches: 6.

This clone has only one observation. The chain uses TRBV27 and TRBJ2-5; no reliable D call. The CDR3 sequence is 14 residues long. CDR1 and CDR2 (germline): MNHEY, SMNVEV (reference sequence). Trimming removed 4 bases at V and 5 bases at J, with 14 bases between. The CDR3 DNA sequence: TGTGCCAGCAGTTACCTTTCAGGCGGCGAGACCCAGTACTTC. Protein: CASSYLSGGETQYF.

The V and J genes are TRBV27 and TRBJ1-1; a weak D match, TRBD1 (6 bases). The CDR3 is 12 residues long. The germline V gene encodes CDR1 MNHEY and CDR2 SMNVEV (reference sequence). Trimming removed 5 bases from V and 4 bases from J, with 8 bases in between. For the CDR3, the DNA is TGTGCCAGCAGTCCAGGGGCCACTGAAGCTTTCTTT. Translation gives CASSPGATEAFF.

The chain has TRBV12-3 or TRBV12-4 and TRBJ1-1; no clear D. The V gene lost 3 bases and the J gene lost 1 base, with 6 bases spanning the gap. The CDR3 sequence is 13 residues long. The CDR3 DNA reads as TGTGCCAGCAGTTTCGGGAAGAACACTGAAGCTTTCTTT. It is translated as CASSFGKNTEAFF.

Points on this clone: Other DNA sequences within the sample encode an identical CDR3. V is TRBV12-3 or TRBV12-4 and J is TRBJ1-2; D not resolved. V dropped 1 base and J dropped 2 bases, with 5 bases sitting between them. The CDR3 totals 13 residues. The CDR3 DNA follows: TGTGCCAGCAGTTTAGGCCGGAACTATGGCTACACCTTC. Its translation is CASSLGRNYGYTF.

The chain employs TRBV3-1 (or the pseudogene TRBV3-2) and TRBJ1-5; D is uncertain. Germline loops: CDR1 LGHDT, CDR2 YNNKEL (reference sequence). Trimming left V 0 bases short and J 6 bases short, with 6 bases between. The CDR3 spans 13 residues. The CDR3 DNA sequence: TGTGCCAGCAGCCAAGATATTGGTCAGCCCCAGCATTTT. Encoded protein: CASSQDIGQPQHF.

This chain connects TRBV20-1 to TRBJ1-2, with D hard to call. The germline gives CDR1 DFQATT, CDR2 SNEGSKA (reference sequence). V lost 5 bases and J lost 6, with 10 bases in between. This CDR3 contains 11 residues. In DNA form, the CDR3 reads TGCAGTGCTTGGCACCTACATGGCTACACCTTC. The encoded protein is CSAWHLHGYTF.

The V gene is TRBV19, the J gene TRBJ2-7; 9 bases match TRBD2. With 3 bases clipped from V and 2 bases from J, the junction kept 2 bases outside the gene matches. Germline V gives CDR1 LNHDA, CDR2 SQIVND (reference sequence). CDR3 size: 14 residues. The CDR3 loop reads CASSMTSGPYEQYV. CDR3 DNA sequence: TGTGCCAGTAGTATGACTAGCGGTCCCTACGAGCAGTACGTC.

The chain employs TRBV27 and TRBJ1-1, with D unresolved. Germline V lookup: CDR1 MNHEY, CDR2 SMNVEV (reference sequence). The CDR3 covers 13 residues. Deletions cut 2 bases from V and 3 bases from J, with 7 bases between. DNA for the CDR3: TGTGCCAGCAGTTTAGTAGTGGACACTGAAGCTTTCTTT. Residues: CASSLVVDTEAFF.

The chain joins TRBV6-5 to TRBJ1-1; D is unresolved. Germline V CDR1 and CDR2: MNHEY, SVGAGI. V gave up 2 bases and J gave up 1 base, with 11 bases separating them. CDR3 size: 15 residues. CDR3 in DNA: TGTGCCAGCAGTTACCTCACCGGCGGGAACACTGAAGCTTTCTTT. This translates into CASSYLTGGNTEAFF.

CDR3 DNA sequence: TGTGCCAGCAGTAATTCTCTTGAGCAGTTCTTC. Protein product: CASSNSLEQFF. This sequence joins TRBV12-3 or TRBV12-4 and TRBJ2-1; D unresolved. Deletions cut 5 bases from V and 9 bases from J, with 8 bases between. This CDR3 comprises 11 residues.